This T cell receptor beta chain was sequenced during a study of T cells after yellow fever vaccination. Study at large: Those fractions that held only low numbers of cells were prepared using the SMART-Seq v4 Ultra Low Input RNA kit. Overall study results and limits: By day 5 rather than day 15, the secondary response had peaked, though it was weaker. Shared CD4/CD8 clonotypes were a small share, likely from convergent recombination. Clones from primary vaccination mostly reappeared after the booster (about 97% CD4, approximately 86% CD8).

TCRdb called the 5' RACE reads again in MiXCR, with one record for every CDR3 protein. The data show around 320,000 distinct CDR3 sequences, 8.7% seen once. Regarding this clonotype: Its antigen is currently unknown.

Germline V CDR1 and CDR2: MNHEY, SVGEGT. Trimming cost V 6 bases and J 2 bases, with 20 bases left between them. The CDR3 contains 16 residues. The gene calls are TRBV6-2 or TRBV6-3 and TRBJ2-7, with D perhaps TRBD1 (6 bases). The sequences come from CD4+ T cells sorted from PBMCs, collected 5 days after the yellow fever booster vaccination. The TCR originated in a man younger than 35 who received the YFV17D yellow fever vaccine. The CDR3 DNA is TGTGCCAGCAGGCCTCAGCTCGGACAGTTCGCCTACGAGCAGTACTTC. This translates into CASRPQLGQFAYEQYF.